One sample yielded the 9 T cell receptor beta chains listed below, sequenced in a study of OX40 agonist ivuxolimab in advanced cancers. The table came from immunoSEQ multiplex PCR; TCRdb's copy has only in-frame clones and leaves some out. The sample has about 55,000 clones, less than 90% seen once. This specimen consisted of CD4+ or CD8+ T cells sorted from blood, obtained in a trial of the OX40 agonist ivuxolimab. The receptors were gathered from an adult with an advanced solid tumor such as melanoma, head and neck, liver or kidney cancer.

The chain recombines TRBV19 with TRBJ2-3; D is unclear. Germline V gene sequence: CDR1 LNHDA, CDR2 SQIVND (reference sequence). V was shortened by 7 bases and J by 2 bases, with 13 bases between the two germline ends. CDR3 size: 14 residues. CDR3 bases: TGTGCCAGTACCCCTCCCGGTACCACAGATACGCAGTATTTT. Encoded protein: CASTPPGTTDTQYF.

The chain carries TRBV7-2 and TRBJ1-4; D gene unclear. CDR3 length: 12 amino acids. Germline V gives CDR1 SGHTA, CDR2 FQGNSA. The germline V and J ends were trimmed by 3 bases and 3 bases, with 2 bases remaining between them. The CDR3 DNA sequence: TGTGCCAGCAGCTTCCCTAATGAAAAACTGTTTTTT. Protein product: CASSFPNEKLFF.

In this sample, this clone turned up once. The chain has TRBV5-1 and TRBJ1-4; D ambiguous. The CDR3 runs to 15 residues. The germline gives CDR1 SGHRS, CDR2 YFSETQ. Trimming cost V 5 bases and J 0 bases, with 11 bases left between them. The CDR3 loop reads CASRPQAATNEKLFF. The CDR3 coding sequence is TGCGCCAGCAGACCTCAAGCGGCAACTAATGAAAAACTGTTTTTT.

CDR3 loop: CASSSGTDVLDEQYF. The CDR3 coding sequence is TGTGCCAGCAGCTCCGGGACAGACGTACTGGACGAGCAGTACTTC. The chain couples TRBV9 to TRBJ2-7, with 7 positions matching TRBD1. The V and J ends lost 4 bases and 5 bases, in that order; junction bases with no gene match: 12. This CDR3 has 15 residues. CDR1 is SGDLS, CDR2 YYNGEE, per germline.

CDR3 protein: CASSERDGGGHNEQFF. In DNA form, the CDR3 reads TGCGCCAGCAGTGAGAGGGACGGGGGGGGACACAATGAGCAGTTCTTC. The chain combines TRBV10-2 with TRBJ2-1; 8 bases map to TRBD2. Germline assignment: CDR1 WSHSY and CDR2 SAAADI. The CDR3 sequence is 16 residues long. The V segment lost 2 bases and the J segment 5 bases; nucleotides outside the gene matches: 8.

This sequence joins TRBV29-1 and TRBJ2-3, with TRBD2 matching 7 bases. V dropped 4 bases and J dropped 3; count of bases not matched to a gene: 4. This CDR3 contains 13 residues. CDR1 and CDR2 (germline): SQVTM, ANQGSEA. Written as DNA, the CDR3 is TGCAGCGTTGGGGAAGCGGGAACAGATACGCAGTATTTT. Translated: CSVGEAGTDTQYF.

The CDR3 nucleotides read TGTGCCAGCAGCTCCGGACTAGCGGGGGGTACTCAGTACTTC. It is translated as CASSSGLAGGTQYF. The chain uses TRBV11-2 and TRBJ2-4; 14 bases are shared with TRBD2. The CDR3 covers 14 residues. J lost 12 bases, V lost 4 bases, and 5 bases had no gene match. Per germline, CDR1 SGHAT and CDR2 FQNNGV. Together with reference TRBV11-2 and TRBJ2-4, the CDR3 gives the full variable domain: EAGVAQSPRYKIIEKRQSVAFWCNPISGHATLYWYQQILGQGPKLLIQFQNNGVVDDSQLPKDRFSAERLKGVDSTLKIQPAKLEDSAVYLCASSSGLAGGTQYFGAGTRLSVL.

This clone is a singleton in its sample. The chain couples TRBV27 to TRBJ2-7; D might be TRBD2 (6 bases). The CDR3 sequence is 15 residues long. Germline lookup yields CDR1 MNHEY and CDR2 SMNVEV (reference sequence). The germline V and J ends were trimmed by 5 bases and 0 bases, with 14 bases remaining between them. DNA for the CDR3: TGTGCCAGCAGTGGGCGCGGAGGGGTCTCCTACGAGCAGTACTTC. It translates to CASSGRGGVSYEQYF.

The chain carries TRBV14 and TRBJ2-5; no clear D. CDR1 is SGHDN and CDR2 is FVKESK in the germline V gene. Trimming stripped 1 base from V and 2 bases from J, with 2 bases between. The CDR3 has 12 residues. The CDR3 region is CASSQVQETQYF. In DNA form, the CDR3 reads TGTGCCAGCAGCCAAGTGCAAGAGACCCAGTACTTC.